This TCR beta chain was documented in a study of T-cell memory formation after mild COVID-19. From germline, CDR1 is SGDLS and CDR2 YYNGEE. The CDR3 spans 15 residues. V was cut by 2 bases and J by 1 base, with 10 bases left in between. Study outcomes and limitations: In pre-infection memory, a portion of responding clones appeared, which suggested that cross-reactive memory joined. Nothing showed for sure that second-wave clones peaking on day 37 were SARS-CoV-2 specific. Clones that contracted from day 15 to 85 were balanced CD4/CD8, while later expanders leaned CD4+. The CD4+ clones that contracted clustered mainly within CM and EM, and the CD8+ clones concentrated in EMRA.

TCRdb independently ran MiXCR on the 5' RACE reads; one entry per CDR3 protein. The top ten hold about 0.84% of the sample, which has tens of thousands of distinct CDR3 sequences, around 6.3% seen once. Worth noting for this clonotype: Its specificity is not known.

V is TRBV9 and J is TRBJ2-1; no firm D call. Sequenced input: PBMCs or a T cell subset sorted from them (not recorded which). This receptor was identified in an adult who had mild COVID-19 (a few samples of this study predate the infection). Cell type and time point are not known. The DNA of the CDR3 is TGTGCCAGCAGCGTGTCAACTGGTTCCTACAATGAGCAGTTCTTC. This sequence encodes CASSVSTGSYNEQFF.